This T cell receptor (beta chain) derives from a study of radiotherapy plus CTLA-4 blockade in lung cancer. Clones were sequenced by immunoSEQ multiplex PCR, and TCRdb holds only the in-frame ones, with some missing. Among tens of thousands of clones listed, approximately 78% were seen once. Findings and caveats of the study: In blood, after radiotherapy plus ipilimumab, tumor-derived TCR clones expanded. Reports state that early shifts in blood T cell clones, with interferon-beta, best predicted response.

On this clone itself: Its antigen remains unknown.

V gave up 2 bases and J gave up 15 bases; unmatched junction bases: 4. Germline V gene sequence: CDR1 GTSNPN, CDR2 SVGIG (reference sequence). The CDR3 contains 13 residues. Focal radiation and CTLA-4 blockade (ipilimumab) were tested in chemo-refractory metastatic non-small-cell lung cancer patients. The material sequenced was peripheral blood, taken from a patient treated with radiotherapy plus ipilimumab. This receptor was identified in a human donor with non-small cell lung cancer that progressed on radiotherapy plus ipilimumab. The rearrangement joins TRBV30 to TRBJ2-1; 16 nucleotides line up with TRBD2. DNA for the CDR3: TGTGCCTGGAGTCAGGGACTAGCGGGAGGGAGGTTCTTC. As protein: CAWSQGLAGGRFF.